This paragraph reports one T cell receptor (beta chain). The antigen is undetermined. The data stem from a study of vaccination and CD4 T cells after COVID-19. In the study overall: Two mRNA vaccine doses were given, either BNT162b2 or mRNA-1273.

Sample treatment: approximately 10-day PBMC culture with coronavirus spike peptide pools or control peptides (ViraFEST assay). Cultured CD4+ T-cell DNA underwent Oncomine TCR Beta short-read sequencing. TCRdb reanalysed the PCR reads using MiXCR and keeps one entry per CDR3 protein. The sample shows about 25,000 distinct CDR3 sequences, about 40% of them seen only once. Germline CDR1 MRHNA, CDR2 SNTAGT. The CDR3 length is 16 residues. Trimming pared 4 bases from V and 3 bases from J, leaving 16 bases between. Sequencing used CD4+ T cells from blood, cultured in vitro. The genes are TRBV6-4 and TRBJ1-5, with a weak D call TRBD1 (6 bases). The TCR comes from a human donor who had recovered from COVID-19. CDR3 region: CASSAPEGGDNQPQHF. The CDR3 bases are TGTGCCAGCAGTGCACCGGAGGGGGGGGACAATCAGCCCCAGCATTTT.